One and the same sample provided the 26 T cell receptor beta chains below, sequenced in a study of OX40 agonist ivuxolimab in advanced cancers. TCRdb's table, derived via immunoSEQ multiplex PCR, lists solely in-frame clones and lacks some. The data hold tens of thousands of clones, with roughly 82% observed a single time. The sample was CD4+ or CD8+ T cells sorted from blood, taken in a trial of the OX40 agonist ivuxolimab. These receptors were taken from an adult with an advanced solid tumor such as melanoma, head and neck, liver or kidney cancer.

The V and J genes are TRBV7-6 and TRBJ1-1; 10 bases line up with TRBD1. In germline, CDR1 is SGHVS, CDR2 FNYEAQ. V was pared by 1 base and J by 2 bases, with 4 bases of the junction left unmatched. The CDR3 is 16 amino acids. CDR3 in amino acids: CASSLGWTGGNTEAFF. The CDR3 DNA reads as TGTGCCAGCAGCTTAGGGTGGACAGGGGGAAACACTGAAGCTTTCTTT.

The V call is TRBV30, the J call TRBJ2-5, with a possible D match to TRBD2 (6 bases). From germline, CDR1 is GTSNPN and CDR2 SVGIG (reference sequence). This CDR3 comprises 16 residues. The V end was cut by 0 bases, the J end by 4 bases, with 18 bases between. The DNA for the CDR3 is TGTGCCTGGAGTGTTATGCCGGGAGATCGCCCAGAGACCCAGTACTTC. It specifies CAWSVMPGDRPETQYF.

This clone occurred once. This chain uses TRBV30 with TRBJ1-2; 8 bases line up with TRBD1. This CDR3 has 14 residues. The germline V gene encodes CDR1 GTSNPN and CDR2 SVGIG (reference sequence). J was trimmed by 5 bases and V by 8 bases; bases with no gene match: 13. The CDR3 coding sequence is TGTGCCGGCCGGGACAGGACGTCATCATATGGCTACACCTTC. The encoded protein is CAGRDRTSSYGYTF.

The table lists this clone with a few counts. In the same sample, other DNA sequences code for this CDR3. The chain joins TRBV20-1 to TRBJ2-2, with D unresolved. The CDR3 runs to 11 residues. The V gene lost 6 bases and the J gene lost 7 bases, with 9 bases spanning the gap. Germline V CDR1 and CDR2: DFQATT, SNEGSKA (reference sequence). The CDR3 sequence: CSAGPGGELFF. DNA of the CDR3: TGCAGTGCGGGTCCGGGCGGGGAGCTGTTTTTT.

The V gene is TRBV5-6, the J gene TRBJ2-7; no clear D gene. Trimming removed 0 bases from V and 2 bases from J, with 9 bases in between. This CDR3 is built from 14 residues. CDR1 SGHDT and CDR2 YYEEEE come from the germline V gene. The CDR3 spells CASSLAGVPYEQYF. The CDR3 DNA is TGTGCCAGCAGCTTGGCTGGGGTGCCCTACGAGCAGTACTTC.

The chain employs TRBV4-2 and TRBJ1-3; D gene ambiguous. This CDR3 comprises 16 residues. In germline, CDR1 is LGHNA, CDR2 YNFKEQ. The V gene lost 1 base and the J gene lost 0 bases, with 10 bases spanning the gap. The CDR3 region has the DNA TGTGCCAGCAGCCAAGCGGCAACAATCTCTGGAAACACCATATATTTT. Translation: CASSQAATISGNTIYF.

The chain combines TRBV10-2 with TRBJ2-1; 8 bases are shared with TRBD2. V trimming: 3 bases; J trimming: 4 bases; junction bases outside the gene matches: 5. The length of the CDR3 is 15 residues. Germline V CDR1 and CDR2: WSHSY, SAAADI. CDR3: CASSEDGRGYNEQFF. Written as DNA, the CDR3 is TGCGCCAGCAGTGAAGACGGGAGGGGATACAATGAGCAGTTCTTC.

This clone was counted once. J is TRBJ2-1 and V is TRBV9; 7 bases are shared with TRBD2. Germline trimming cut 3 bases from V and 4 bases from J; bases unmatched to any gene: 10. CDR1 and CDR2 from the germline V gene are SGDLS and YYNGEE. The CDR3 is made up of 16 amino acids. The DNA of the CDR3 is TGTGCCAGCAGCGGGACCCTGCGGGGGAGGTACAATGAGCAGTTCTTC. Its protein product is CASSGTLRGRYNEQFF.

This clone was found once. The chain uses TRBV30 and TRBJ2-3; TRBD1 or TRBD2 may be the D gene (5 bases each). Germline V lookup: CDR1 GTSNPN, CDR2 SVGIG (reference sequence). CDR3 size: 15 residues. V lost 0 bases and J 2 bases, leaving 12 bases between the germline ends. The CDR3 nucleotides read TGTGCCTGGAGTGTAATGGGACGGCTCACAGATACGCAGTATTTT. Amino acid sequence: CAWSVMGRLTDTQYF.

In DNA form, the CDR3 reads TGCGCCAGCAGCTTGGCGCTAGCAGCCTCCTACGAGCAGTACTTC. Translated: CASSLALAASYEQYF. The J gene is TRBJ2-7, the V gene TRBV4-1; D is possibly TRBD2 (5 bases). CDR1 is MGHRA and CDR2 is YSYEKL in the germline V gene. V lost 5 bases and J lost 0, with 14 bases in between. The CDR3 is 15 amino acids.

In its sample, this clone was seen once. V usage is TRBV6-1 and J usage is TRBJ1-5, with D perhaps matching TRBD1 (6 bases). The CDR3 sequence is 14 residues long. Trimming removed 5 bases from V and 2 bases from J, with 10 bases in between. CDR1 MNHNS and CDR2 SASEGT come from the germline V gene. CDR3 in DNA: TGTGCCAGCAGTTGGGGGGCCGGCAATCAGCCCCAGCATTTT. It yields the protein CASSWGAGNQPQHF.

As regards this clone: Other nucleotide sequences in the sample specify the same CDR3. J is TRBJ2-7 and V is TRBV29-1; either TRBD1 or TRBD2 may fit D (6 bases each). The CDR3 consists of 14 residues. V shed 6 bases and J shed 0 bases, with 15 bases lying between them. Germline V gene lookup returns CDR1 SQVTM and CDR2 ANQGSEA. The chain's CDR3 is CSVRGGGHSYEQYF. Written as DNA, the CDR3 is TGCAGCGTGCGGGGTGGGGGGCACTCCTACGAGCAGTACTTC.

This sequence joins TRBV6-1 and TRBJ1-1; D is ambiguous. CDR3 length equals 13 residues. Trimming left V 5 bases short and J 4 bases short, with 11 bases between. Germline lookup yields CDR1 MNHNS and CDR2 SASEGT. The DNA for the CDR3 is TGTGCCAGCAGTCTCATCCGTAGCACTGAAGCTTTCTTT. Translation: CASSLIRSTEAFF.

The chain has TRBV28 and TRBJ1-4, with no clear D. The CDR3 extends over 11 amino acids. Deletions cut 5 bases from V and 7 bases from J, with 5 bases between. CDR1 is MDHEN, CDR2 SYDVKM, per germline. CDR3 sequence (DNA): TGTGCCAGCAGTCTAGGTGAAAAACTGTTTTTT. Amino acids: CASSLGEKLFF.

The chain combines TRBV5-1 with TRBJ2-4; 7 bases map to TRBD1. V shed 0 bases, J shed 6 bases, and the junction held 18 bases outside the gene matches. The CDR3 is 19 amino acids. Germline V CDR1 and CDR2: SGHRS, YFSETQ. CDR3 DNA: TGCGCCAGCAGCTTGGGGAACAGGGGAGAGGTGGTTCTGGGAAACATTCAGTACTTC. It codes for CASSLGNRGEVVLGNIQYF.

In its sample, this clone was seen a few times. The rearrangement uses TRBV30 and TRBJ1-3; D is unresolved. The CDR3 has 14 amino acids. Germline V gene lookup returns CDR1 GTSNPN and CDR2 SVGIG (reference sequence). V shed 6 bases and J shed 1 base, with 13 bases lying between them. Here the CDR3 reads CACLTGRSGNTIYF. As DNA, the CDR3 is TGTGCCTGTCTAACGGGGAGGTCTGGAAACACCATATATTTT.

The chain couples TRBV19 to TRBJ1-5; D remains ambiguous. The germline V gene encodes CDR1 LNHDA and CDR2 SQIVND (reference sequence). This CDR3 is 13 amino acids long. Trimming removed 4 bases from V and 4 bases from J, with 8 bases in between. CDR3 nucleotide sequence: TGTGCCAGTAGTAGCAGGAGAAATCAGCCCCAGCATTTT. It translates to CASSSRRNQPQHF.

The chain combines TRBV9 with TRBJ2-5; maybe TRBD2 (5 bases). The germline V and J ends were trimmed by 0 bases and 2 bases, with 11 bases remaining between them. The CDR3 totals 15 residues. The germline CDR1 and CDR2 sequences are SGDLS and YYNGEE. The CDR3 loop reads CASSVGVLAQETQYF. CDR3 in DNA: TGTGCCAGCAGCGTAGGCGTGCTAGCTCAAGAGACCCAGTACTTC. The full variable domain, in which reference TRBV9 and TRBJ2-5 provide the parts outside the CDR3, is DSGVTQTPKHLITATGQRVTLRCSPRSGDLSVYWYQQSLDQGLQFLIQYYNGEERAKGNILERFSAQQFPDLHSELNLSSLELGDSALYFCASSVGVLAQETQYFGPGTRLLVL.

J is TRBJ2-1 and V is TRBV4-1; 9 nucleotides agree with TRBD2. There are 14 residues in the CDR3. Trimming removed 5 bases from V and 4 bases from J; junction bases left unmatched: 3. Germline-derived CDR1 and CDR2 are MGHRA and YSYEKL. The CDR3 nucleotides are TGCGCCAGCAGCTCAGCGGGGGGTTACAATGAGCAGTTCTTC. Encoded protein: CASSSAGGYNEQFF.

The chain uses TRBV7-2 and TRBJ1-3; the match to TRBD1 covers 8 bases. Per the germline V gene, CDR1 is SGHTA and CDR2 is FQGNSA. V shed 4 bases and J 3 bases; nucleotides not matched to a gene: 8. The CDR3 runs 16 residues. CDR3 DNA: TGTGCCAGCAGCTACTCAGGGGGCGCATTTGGAAACACCATATATTTT. Translated: CASSYSGGAFGNTIYF. Together with reference TRBV7-2 and TRBJ1-3, the CDR3 gives the full variable domain: GAGVSQSPSNKVTEKGKDVELRCDPISGHTALYWYRQSLGQGLEFLIYFQGNSAPDKSGLPSDRFSAERTGGSVSTLTIQRTQQEDSAVYLCASSYSGGAFGNTIYFGEGSWLTVV.

J is TRBJ1-2 and V is TRBV12-5, with TRBD1 matching over 10 bases. This CDR3 region has 15 residues. The V gene's germline CDR1 is LGHNT and CDR2 FRNRAP. V trimming: 5 bases; J trimming: 4 bases; junction bases outside the gene matches: 7. The CDR3 nucleotides are TGTGCTAGTGGTCGCGGGACAGGGGCTGGCTATGGCTACACCTTC. Amino acids: CASGRGTGAGYGYTF.

This chain joins TRBV4-1 and TRBJ2-7; D ambiguous. Per germline, CDR1 MGHRA and CDR2 YSYEKL. V gave up 0 bases and J gave up 2 bases, with 8 bases separating them. This CDR3 region has 14 residues. In DNA, the CDR3 is TGCGCCAGCAGCCAAGAGGAGCTGACCTACGAGCAGTACTTC. This sequence encodes CASSQEELTYEQYF.

This chain connects TRBV4-1 to TRBJ1-6; the D gene is possibly TRBD1 (5 bases). Germline V gives CDR1 MGHRA, CDR2 YSYEKL. V lost 0 bases and J lost 8, with 5 bases in between. The CDR3 runs to 13 residues. The CDR3 loop reads CASSQDRDSPLHF. The CDR3, as DNA: TGCGCCAGCAGCCAAGACAGGGATTCACCCCTCCACTTT.

The chain recombines TRBV7-9 with TRBJ2-2, with D possibly matching TRBD2 (6 bases). Germline V gene data show CDR1 as SEHNR and CDR2 as FQNEAQ (reference sequence). The CDR3 has 13 amino acids. V lost 5 bases and J lost 7, with 11 bases in between. This CDR3 is CASSPPGVGELFF. DNA of the CDR3: TGTGCCAGCAGCCCCCCGGGGGTCGGGGAGCTGTTTTTT.

In its sample, this clone was seen once. The rearrangement uses TRBV15 and TRBJ2-7; 13 bases map to TRBD2. This CDR3 is built from 15 residues. Germline V gene sequence: CDR1 LNHNV, CDR2 YYDKDF (reference sequence). V lost 3 bases to trimming and J lost 6 bases; unmatched junction nucleotides: 5. The CDR3: CATSSSRTSGSEQYF. The DNA of the CDR3 is TGTGCCACCAGCAGCTCACGGACTAGCGGGAGCGAGCAGTACTTC.

This chain joins TRBV15 and TRBJ2-7; weak D call: TRBD1 (5 bases). This CDR3 has 17 residues. CDR1 is LNHNV, CDR2 YYDKDF, per germline (reference sequence). V shed 2 bases and J shed 0 bases, with 17 bases lying between them. CDR3 coding DNA: TGTGCCACCAGCAGATCGACTTCAGGGTCCAACTCCTACGAGCAGTACTTC. Amino acid sequence: CATSRSTSGSNSYEQYF. Full variable domain (missing parts from reference TRBV15 and TRBJ2-7): DAMVIQNPRYQVTQFGKPVTLSCSQTLNHNVMYWYQQKSSQAPKLLFHYYDKDFNNEADTPDNFQSRRPNTSFCFLDIRSPGLGDTAMYLCATSRSTSGSNSYEQYFGPGTRLTVT.